This TCR beta chain was sequenced in a study of neurological immune-mediated disorders. Study-wide results and limits: HTLV-1-associated myelopathy displayed the greatest TCR clonal expansion, and multiple sclerosis exhibited the smallest, lower than that of healthy controls.

The CDR3 is made up of 15 amino acids. V was shortened by 4 bases and J by 1 base, with 12 bases between the two germline ends. Germline-derived CDR1 and CDR2 are SGHRS and YFSETQ. A 10-nucleotide random UMI tagged transcripts in template-switch 5'RACE cDNA synthesis. From 15-18 subjects, every sequencing run obtained over 160 million TCR-beta sequences. From the 5' RACE reads, TCRdb called clonotypes with MiXCR, one entry per CDR3 protein. The sample gives about 37,000 distinct CDR3 sequences, around a tenth of which show up once; roughly 4% is in the top ten. For the sorted libraries, around 1 million CD4+ or CD8+ T cells were used. On this clonotype itself: Its antigen is not identified.

The chain combines TRBV5-1 with TRBJ2-1; D is perhaps TRBD2 (6 bases). The clonotype originates from a young woman with HTLV-1-associated myelopathy (HAM/TSP). What was sequenced was CD4+ T cells from blood. As DNA, the CDR3 is TGCGCCAGCAGCATGGGACTGTGGTCCTACAATGAGCAGTTCTTC. Translated, it gives CASSMGLWSYNEQFF. Full variable domain (rest looked up from reference TRBV5-1 and TRBJ2-1): KAGVTQTPRYLIKTRGQQVTLSCSPISGHRSVSWYQQTPGQGLQFLFEYFSETQRNKGNFPGRFSGRQFSNSRSEMNVSTLELGDSALYLCASSMGLWSYNEQFFGPGTRLTVL.